This TCR beta chain appears in the sequencing data of a study of regulatory T cells in long-lasting Graves disease. This clonotype was found once. V dropped 2 bases and J dropped 5; count of bases not matched to a gene: 5. Germline V gene data show CDR1 as SGDLS and CDR2 as YYNGEE. This CDR3 region has 16 residues. The time point is: newly diagnosed GD, antithyroid drugs for less than 3 months. The TCR library was prepared using RNA isolated from PBMCs. Sequencing libraries for TCR beta were prepared with iRepertoire HTBI primers and Arm-PCR of CDR3 regions. TCRdb reprocessed the multiplex PCR reads with MiXCR, giving one entry per CDR3 protein. Among about 610,000 distinct CDR3 sequences, roughly 16% were seen once, and the ten largest hold 9.5% to 15%. These data were also reused for a study on T cells in Graves' hyperthyroidism and ophthalmopathy. Turning to that study: Blood also contained most expanded thyroid clonotypes above 0.001.

The input for sequencing was peripheral blood mononuclear cells (PBMCs), taken at new diagnosis, from a patient treated with antithyroid drugs. This receptor was taken from a young man with Graves disease. The chain couples TRBV9 to TRBJ1-6; the match to TRBD1 covers 9 bases. The CDR3 loop is CASSVDRDRDNSPLHF. The CDR3 region has the DNA TGTGCCAGCAGCGTGGACCGGGACAGGGATAATTCACCCCTCCACTTT.